The 15 T cell receptor beta chains given below trace back to one sample, sequenced in a study of identical twins. TCRdb processed the 5' RACE reads anew with MiXCR; each CDR3 protein has one entry. Here the sample spans under 900,000 distinct CDR3 sequences, 9% to 15% being singletons. These data were also filed under a second study, of yellow fever vaccine responses in identical twins.

Sequencing was done on a sample of PBMCs. All receptors come from a woman under 30 in good health.

There are a few counts of this clonotype. The gene calls are TRBV28 and TRBJ1-6; D gene unclear. The ends were cut back, 3 bases at V and 0 bases at J, with 15 bases in the middle. The CDR3 loop spans 18 amino acids. From germline, CDR1 is MDHEN and CDR2 SYDVKM. The chain's CDR3 is CASSLVSIRSSYNSPLHF. CDR3 nucleotide sequence: TGTGCCAGCAGTTTGGTTTCAATTCGGAGCTCCTATAATTCACCCCTCCACTTT.

The V call is TRBV7-9, the J call TRBJ2-1; maybe TRBD2 (6 bases). The CDR3 sequence is 15 residues long. Germline loops: CDR1 SEHNR, CDR2 FQNEAQ (reference sequence). The V and J ends lost 5 bases and 8 bases respectively, with 19 bases between them. This CDR3 is CASSPSAGLKDEQFF. CDR3 in DNA: TGTGCCAGCAGCCCCTCGGCGGGGTTAAAGGATGAGCAGTTCTTC.

The V and J genes are TRBV20-1 and TRBJ2-7; perhaps TRBD2 as D (5 bases). The V and J ends lost 5 bases and 6 bases respectively, with 17 bases between them. The germline CDR1 and CDR2 sequences are DFQATT and SNEGSKA (reference sequence). The length of the CDR3 is 13 residues. CDR3 region: CSALRRQQFEQYF. The DNA of the CDR3 is TGCAGTGCTCTTAGGAGGCAACAGTTCGAGCAGTACTTC.

This clonotype was recorded at least ten times. The chain links TRBV12-3 or TRBV12-4 to TRBJ2-3; D unclear. CDR3 length equals 12 residues. The V and J ends lost 3 bases and 6 bases respectively, with 7 bases between them. The CDR3 nucleotides read TGTGCCAGCAGTTTCGGTCGCGATACGCAGTATTTT. Protein: CASSFGRDTQYF.

The chain links TRBV5-5 to TRBJ2-3; TRBD2 might be the D (6 bases). This CDR3 has 15 residues. V shed 2 bases and J shed 4 bases, with 14 bases lying between them. CDR1 SGHKS and CDR2 YYEKEE come from the germline V gene (reference sequence). The CDR3 DNA is TGTGCCAGCAGCTTCGTGGGGTGGGAGGCAGATACGCAGTATTTT. It codes for CASSFVGWEADTQYF.

This clonotype was detected only a few times. For the CDR3, the DNA is TGTGCCACCAAACCGGACAGGGTATTCCCCGGGGAGCTGTTTTTT. Translating gives CATKPDRVFPGELFF. The chain couples TRBV15 to TRBJ2-2; 8 nucleotides match TRBD1. The CDR3 consists of 15 residues. V gave up 7 bases and J gave up 6 bases; unmatched junction bases: 10. From germline, CDR1 is LNHNV and CDR2 YYDKDF (reference sequence). The complete variable domain, with remaining parts taken from reference TRBV15 and TRBJ2-2, reads DAMVIQNPRYQVTQFGKPVTLSCSQTLNHNVMYWYQQKSSQAPKLLFHYYDKDFNNEADTPDNFQSRRPNTSFCFLDIRSPGLGDTAMYLCATKPDRVFPGELFFGEGSRLTVL.

V usage is TRBV6-1 and J usage is TRBJ1-2, with TRBD1 matching over 9 bases. Germline lookup yields CDR1 MNHNS and CDR2 SASEGT. After removal of 7 bases from V and 5 bases from J, the junction contained 8 bases not matched to a gene. This CDR3 spans 14 amino acids. The CDR3, as DNA: TGTGCCAGCATCGGACAGGGGACTGGGTATGGCTACACCTTC. It is translated as CASIGQGTGYGYTF.

The chain carries TRBV6-5 and TRBJ2-2; D uncertain. The CDR3 is made up of 15 amino acids. Germline CDR1 and CDR2: MNHEY and SVGAGI. The V and J ends lost 2 bases and 4 bases respectively, with 11 bases between them. CDR3 sequence reads: CASSYMATGTGELFF. CDR3 sequence (DNA): TGTGCCAGCAGTTACATGGCTACCGGCACCGGGGAGCTGTTTTTT.

The CDR3: CASSYGTGTYEQYF. As DNA, the CDR3 is TGTGCCAGCAGTTATGGGACAGGGACGTACGAGCAGTACTTC. The chain combines TRBV6-5 with TRBJ2-7; 9 nucleotides line up with TRBD1. The germline V gene has CDR1 MNHEY and CDR2 SVGAGI. The V and J ends lost 3 bases and 4 bases, in that order; junction bases with no gene match: 4. This CDR3 contains 14 residues.

Only a few counts were recorded for this clonotype. The chain combines TRBV20-1 with TRBJ2-5; D gene uncertain. CDR1 is DFQATT, CDR2 SNEGSKA, per germline (reference sequence). This CDR3 has 12 amino acids. V lost 0 bases, J lost 4 bases, and 6 bases lay in between. DNA for the CDR3: TGCAGTGCTAGAGACCCCACAGAGACCCAGTACTTC. It yields the protein CSARDPTETQYF.

This clonotype showed up many times. This chain uses TRBV5-1 with TRBJ2-7; 10 nucleotides agree with TRBD2. The CDR3 has 15 residues. V gave up 4 bases and J gave up 1 base; unmatched junction bases: 5. CDR1 SGHRS and CDR2 YFSETQ come from the germline V gene. DNA for the CDR3: TGCGCCAGCAGCCGCAGGACTAGCGGTTCCTACGAGCAGTACTTC. This codes for CASSRRTSGSYEQYF.

This clonotype was recorded at least ten times. The rearrangement joins TRBV12-3 or TRBV12-4 to TRBJ1-4; TRBD1 is a possible D gene (5 bases). The V end was cut by 5 bases, the J end by 5 bases, with 12 bases between. The CDR3 runs 14 residues. The CDR3 region is CASSQGRLNEKLFF. The CDR3 nucleotides are TGTGCCAGCAGTCAGGGTAGACTGAATGAAAAACTGTTTTTT.

This clonotype has more than one count but fewer than ten. The V and J genes are TRBV6-4 and TRBJ2-5; maybe TRBD2 (6 bases). From germline, CDR1 is MRHNA and CDR2 SNTAGT. CDR3 length: 14 residues. With 0 bases removed from V and 2 bases from J, the gap between germline ends came to 7 bases. The CDR3 DNA is TGTGCCAGCAGTGACTCGACTAGACAAGAGACCCAGTACTTC. This gives the protein CASSDSTRQETQYF.

This clonotype came up once. The J gene is TRBJ2-1, the V gene TRBV5-1; 7 bases align to TRBD1. The V segment lost 6 bases and the J segment 5 bases; nucleotides outside the gene matches: 14. Per the germline V gene, CDR1 is SGHRS and CDR2 is YFSETQ. The CDR3 extends over 16 amino acids. As DNA, the CDR3 is TGCGCCAGCAACAGGGGTCCCAATACGTACAACAATGAGCAGTTCTTC. Translated: CASNRGPNTYNNEQFF. Full variable domain (rest looked up from reference TRBV5-1 and TRBJ2-1): KAGVTQTPRYLIKTRGQQVTLSCSPISGHRSVSWYQQTPGQGLQFLFEYFSETQRNKGNFPGRFSGRQFSNSRSEMNVSTLELGDSALYLCASNRGPNTYNNEQFFGPGTRLTVL.

The rearrangement uses TRBV10-3 and TRBJ2-7; 7 bases line up with TRBD2. V was pared by 6 bases and J by 2 bases, with 4 bases of the junction left unmatched. This CDR3 is built from 13 residues. The germline V gene has CDR1 ENHRY and CDR2 SYGVKD. The DNA of the CDR3 is TGTGCCATCAGAGGGCGGGAGACCTACGAGCAGTACTTC. This codes for CAIRGRETYEQYF.